The T cell receptor (beta chain) described here comes from a study of early T cells in non-severe SARS-CoV-2 infection. V lost 6 bases, J lost 3 bases, and 8 bases lay in between. Per the germline V gene, CDR1 is MGHRA and CDR2 is YSYEKL. The CDR3 loop spans 12 amino acids. Individually, cDNA molecules had unique molecular identifiers attached to them. From the 5' RACE reads, TCRdb called clonotypes with MiXCR, one entry per CDR3 protein. This table has about 110,000 distinct CDR3 sequences, about 12% appearing once. This TCR was recovered from an adult who was a healthcare worker with PCR-confirmed SARS-CoV-2 infection or an uninfected control (not recorded which). Sequencing was done on a sample of whole blood. The chain has TRBV4-1 and TRBJ1-1; D gene uncertain. CDR3 nucleotides: TGCGCCAGCAGAGAAGGAGACACTGAAGCTTTCTTT. Protein: CASREGDTEAFF.